The rows below give T cell receptor beta chains drawn from one sample of a study of T-cell reconstitution after alpha-beta-depleted transplantation in children. TCRdb re-derived calls from the PCR reads in MiXCR, one entry per CDR3 protein. The sample consists of 700,000 to 950,000 distinct CDR3 sequences, 16% of them appearing once. The source was PBMCs, mostly from graft donor cells, collected 360 days after TCRalphabeta/CD19-depleted stem cell transplant. Receptors were obtained from a male patient aged 10 to 17 who had a stem cell transplant for acute lymphoblastic leukemia, so the T cells may come from the graft donor. CDR3s include the opening cysteine and the closing phenylalanine or tryptophan. Each record gives: CDR3 protein, V gene.

CASSSSGRERYYEQYF | TRBV27
CASSLRQGVPYEQYF | TRBV5-1
CAIPPNGETQYF | TRBV10-3
CASSLGVGIAEFMNTEAFF | TRBV11-1
CASSLAHLAGERDEQYF | TRBV12-3/TRBV12-4
CASRSTSAEQFF | TRBV4-1
CASSLTGGVNTEAFF | TRBV7-3
CASSLRSSLAGRFYEQYF | TRBV5-1
CASSFPGMGPYNEQFF | TRBV4-1
CASSGQGFWLETQYF | TRBV12-3/TRBV12-4
CAWFYGTSGPEQFF | TRBV30
CASSGWGKSSYNEQFF | TRBV18
CSVGVNEQFF | TRBV29-1
CASSLGGRGFLEQYF | TRBV4-1
CASSFWLNEQFF | TRBV7-8
CSAWTGSGHEQFF | TRBV20-1
CASSFRVGTGAGYTF | TRBV27
CASSLGLGSGTYNEQFF | TRBV5-1
CSASAISDRIYEQYF | TRBV20-1
CASSQGLGSSYEQYF | TRBV4-1
CSAIPTRSYEQYF | TRBV20-1
CASSGAFLNEQFF | TRBV5-1
CASSFRGPKNIQYF | TRBV5-6
CASSFRGQGRVYSPLHF | TRBV12-3/TRBV12-4
CASSLLSPREAFF | TRBV5-1
CASSSTGVIYGYTF | TRBV7-2
CASSKNRQNEKLFF | TRBV12-3/TRBV12-4
CASSLVTLGNEQFF | TRBV5-1
CASSLGGPVGYNSPLHF | TRBV13
CSVAGGAERTYEQYF | TRBV29-1
CASSLRAPWTGRNEQFF | TRBV5-1
CSGATTGYFTDTQYF | TRBV29-1
CASSLDTGYGYTF | TRBV5-1
CASSYSAGGLNEQFF | TRBV6-5
CSVQLRYYNEQFF | TRBV20-1
CASSGKGLNYGYTF | TRBV25-1
CASRRGGTSGFSSYNEQFF | TRBV2
CASSLGGDKGETQYF | TRBV7-7
CASSLVRRDNYNEQFF | TRBV7-9
CASRILGITGELFF | TRBV2
CASTLPRGRAYEQYF | TRBV7-8
CSVEGLESSGHYNEQFF | TRBV29-1
CASSVGGASSYEQYF | TRBV9
CASSPQEGRRELFF | TRBV12-3/TRBV12-4
CSARTGNSDSPLHF | TRBV20-1
CASRPTGRTDTQYF | TRBV12-3/TRBV12-4
CASSIWEGDNEQFF | TRBV11-1
CSVEDTGLARLYNEQFF | TRBV29-1
CASRYSGDQPQHF | TRBV12-3/TRBV12-4
CASSVGQGFNYEQYF | TRBV7-6
CAGSRGTGVGYEQFF | TRBV5-1
CASRRTGEATEAFF | TRBV12-3/TRBV12-4
CASSGVAGAVDTQYF | TRBV2
CSVEVDPGLAGGVLSGEQYF | TRBV29-1
CAISESLGYSGYTF | TRBV10-3
CASSLVGGGANTEAFF | TRBV7-3
CSVGGGSGNTIYF | TRBV29-1